This TCR beta chain emerged from a study of response to subunit inactivated influenza vaccine. Germline lookup yields CDR1 SGHAT and CDR2 FQNNGV. Deletions cut 5 bases from V and 1 base from J, with 18 bases between. This CDR3 is 16 amino acids long. Via MiXCR, TCRdb re-called the RT-PCR reads, giving one row per CDR3 protein. The sample holds about 500,000 distinct CDR3 sequences, 10% to 15% seen once. This TCR derives from a man aged 50 to 59 who received an inactivated influenza vaccine. The input for sequencing was PBMCs from blood, taken roughly 48 days after vaccination. This chain uses TRBV11-2 with TRBJ2-7; D is tentatively TRBD1 or TRBD2 (5 bases each). CDR3 sequence: CASSTVGTYQSYEQYF. The DNA of the CDR3 is TGTGCCAGCAGCACCGTCGGGACGTACCAATCCTACGAGCAGTACTTC.